The 18 T cell receptor beta chains given below trace back to one sample, sequenced in a study of T-cell memory formation after mild COVID-19. TCRdb independently ran MiXCR on the 5' RACE reads; one entry per CDR3 protein. Of around 500,000 distinct CDR3 sequences detected, 15% to 20% appear once; the ten largest clones hold 9% to 15%. Specimen: PBMCs or a T cell subset sorted from them (not recorded which). These TCRs come from an adult woman who had mild COVID-19 (a few samples of this study predate the infection). Cell type and time point are not known.

Details on this clonotype: Since a much larger clone is just one base distant, this may be a read error. V and J are TRBV10-3 and TRBJ1-1; possibly TRBD1 for D (6 bases). The CDR3 is 15 residues long. The V gene's germline CDR1 is ENHRY and CDR2 SYGVKD. CDR3 DNA: TGTGCCATCAGGTACGAGGCAGGGACAACAACTGAAGCTTTATTT. Protein product: CAIRYEAGTTTEALF.

The chain recombines TRBV3-1 with TRBJ1-1; D is undetermined. Germline lookup yields CDR1 LGHDT and CDR2 YNNKEL (reference sequence). This CDR3 contains 15 residues. V lost 7 bases and J 3 bases, leaving 18 bases between the germline ends. The CDR3 sequence: CASTLYMGGDTEAFF. Here the CDR3 DNA reads TGTGCCAGCACACTCTACATGGGCGGTGACACTGAAGCTTTCTTT. The complete variable domain, with remaining parts taken from reference TRBV3-1 and TRBJ1-1, reads DTAVSQTPKYLVTQMGNDKSIKCEQNLGHDTMYWYKQDSKKFLKIMFSYNNKELIINETVPNRFSPKSPDKAHLNLHINSLELGDSAVYFCASTLYMGGDTEAFFGQGTRLTVV.

The V and J genes are TRBV5-1 and TRBJ1-2; 8 bases fit TRBD1. Germline values: CDR1 SGHRS, CDR2 YFSETQ. V was clipped by 2 bases and J by 4 bases; unmatched bases: 7. CDR3 length equals 15 residues. Here the CDR3 DNA reads TGCGCCAGCAGCTTCAACGGACAGGGCGGCTATGGCTACACCTTC. It yields the protein CASSFNGQGGYGYTF. Using reference TRBV5-1 and TRBJ1-2 for the parts outside the CDR3, the full variable domain is KAGVTQTPRYLIKTRGQQVTLSCSPISGHRSVSWYQQTPGQGLQFLFEYFSETQRNKGNFPGRFSGRQFSNSRSEMNVSTLELGDSALYLCASSFNGQGGYGYTFGSGTRLTVV.

The CDR3 region is CSARVGWGSTDTQYF. For the CDR3, the DNA is TGCAGTGCTAGAGTGGGGTGGGGGAGCACAGATACGCAGTATTTT. V is TRBV20-1 and J is TRBJ2-3, with D perhaps being TRBD1 or TRBD2 (5 bases each). The CDR3 is 15 amino acids. The V end was cut by 1 base, the J end by 0 bases, with 11 bases between. In germline, CDR1 is DFQATT, CDR2 SNEGSKA (reference sequence).

The V and J genes are TRBV9 and TRBJ2-5, with 7 bases that match TRBD1. In germline, CDR1 is SGDLS, CDR2 YYNGEE. There are 18 residues in the CDR3. The junction had 12 bases not matched to a gene; V was cut back by 0 bases and J by 1 base. CDR3: CASSVGGGRAPVQETQYF. The CDR3 DNA is TGTGCCAGCAGCGTAGGAGGGGGCCGTGCCCCGGTCCAAGAGACCCAGTACTTC. The complete variable domain, with remaining parts taken from reference TRBV9 and TRBJ2-5, reads DSGVTQTPKHLITATGQRVTLRCSPRSGDLSVYWYQQSLDQGLQFLIQYYNGEERAKGNILERFSAQQFPDLHSELNLSSLELGDSALYFCASSVGGGRAPVQETQYFGPGTRLLVL.

This clonotype was observed a few times. The rearrangement links TRBV5-1 to TRBJ1-4; D ambiguous. CDR1 is SGHRS and CDR2 is YFSETQ in the germline V gene. The CDR3 is 14 residues long. V shed 0 bases and J shed 6 bases, with 9 bases lying between them. The CDR3 DNA reads TGCGCCAGCAGCTTGGATAGGGAAGATGAAAAACTGTTTTTT. It encodes CASSLDREDEKLFF.

The V gene is TRBV2, the J gene TRBJ2-4; possible D gene TRBD2, 5 bases. V was clipped by 8 bases and J by 0 bases, with 17 bases between them. Germline CDR1 reads SNHLY; CDR2 reads FYNNEI. CDR3 length: 16 amino acids. The CDR3 bases are TGTGCCAGCGCTGACGTAGACGGACTAGCCAAAAACATTCAGTACTTC. Protein: CASADVDGLAKNIQYF. Together with reference TRBV2 and TRBJ2-4, the CDR3 gives the full variable domain: EPEVTQTPSHQVTQMGQEVILRCVPISNHLYFYWYRQILGQKVEFLVSFYNNEISEKSEIFDDQFSVERPDGSNFTLKIRSTKLEDSAMYFCASADVDGLAKNIQYFGAGTRLSVL.

In this sample, this clonotype turned up a few times. The V call is TRBV7-2, the J call TRBJ2-7; 9 bases are shared with TRBD1. The CDR3 is 15 residues long. The germline V gene encodes CDR1 SGHTA and CDR2 FQGNSA. V shed 4 bases and J 4 bases; nucleotides not matched to a gene: 8. The CDR3 DNA is TGTGCCAGCAGCTATCCCGGACAGGGGAGGTACGAGCAGTACTTC. Its protein product is CASSYPGQGRYEQYF.

This clonotype was observed a handful of times. The CDR3 nucleotides read TGTGCCAGCAGCCAAGATCGGGGAGTACTTAACACTGAAGCTTTCTTT. As protein: CASSQDRGVLNTEAFF. This sequence joins TRBV3-1 and TRBJ1-1; D gene ambiguous. V lost 0 bases, J lost 2 bases, and 13 bases lay in between. Germline loops: CDR1 LGHDT, CDR2 YNNKEL (reference sequence). The CDR3 is 16 residues long.

This clonotype was seen only a few times. The genes are TRBV5-6 and TRBJ1-1; no definite D call. The CDR3 sequence is 13 residues long. Deletions cut 7 bases from V and 1 base from J, with 11 bases between. CDR1 and CDR2 (germline): SGHDT, YYEEEE. The CDR3 region has the DNA TGTGCCAGCGCAGATAGGAAGAACACTGAAGCTTTCTTT. Translating gives CASADRKNTEAFF. Full variable domain (rest looked up from reference TRBV5-6 and TRBJ1-1): DAGVTQSPTHLIKTRGQQVTLRCSPKSGHDTVSWYQQALGQGPQFIFQYYEEEERQRGNFPDRFSGHQFPNYSSELNVNALLLGDSALYLCASADRKNTEAFFGQGTRLTVV.

V is TRBV5-4 and J is TRBJ2-7; either TRBD1 or TRBD2 may supply D (5 bases each). V lost 2 bases to trimming and J lost 1 base, with 13 bases between them. Germline lookup yields CDR1 SGHNT and CDR2 YYREEE (reference sequence). This CDR3 spans 15 amino acids. The CDR3 nucleotides read TGTGCCAGCAGCTTTTCCGGGACGGTATCCTACGAGCAGTACTTC. Amino acids: CASSFSGTVSYEQYF.

The chain couples TRBV7-9 to TRBJ2-1, with 11 positions matching TRBD2. Germline lookup yields CDR1 SEHNR and CDR2 FQNEAQ (reference sequence). J was trimmed by 10 bases and V by 1 base; bases with no gene match: 9. This CDR3 has 16 amino acids. The CDR3 DNA sequence: TGTGCCAGCAGCTTAGTATTAGCGGGAGGGCCAGGGGAGCAGTTCTTC. Its translation: CASSLVLAGGPGEQFF.

The J gene is TRBJ2-7, the V gene TRBV30; D is unresolved. This CDR3 has 15 residues. Deletions cut 0 bases from V and 2 bases from J, with 14 bases between. Germline assignment: CDR1 GTSNPN and CDR2 SVGIG (reference sequence). The CDR3 sequence: CAWSVFSPRTYEQYF. The CDR3 coding sequence is TGTGCCTGGAGTGTATTCAGTCCGAGGACCTACGAGCAGTACTTC.

Only a few counts were recorded for this clonotype. The chain combines TRBV7-8 with TRBJ2-2; D gene ambiguous. V was pared by 3 bases and J by 0 bases, with 11 bases between. Germline V gives CDR1 SGHVS, CDR2 FQNEAQ. This CDR3 spans 16 amino acids. DNA for the CDR3: TGTGCCAGCAGCTTTTTACCGGGTGCGAACACCGGGGAGCTGTTTTTT. Protein: CASSFLPGANTGELFF.

The chain joins TRBV10-3 to TRBJ1-2, with no clear D. Germline V gives CDR1 ENHRY, CDR2 SYGVKD. V was clipped by 2 bases and J by 6 bases, with 10 bases between them. The CDR3 has 13 amino acids. The CDR3 bases are TGTGCCATCAGTGAGGACCCAGAGCATGGCTACACCTTC. As protein: CAISEDPEHGYTF.

J is TRBJ2-6 and V is TRBV4-1; no clear D gene. The CDR3 length is 16 residues. The germline CDR1 and CDR2 sequences are MGHRA and YSYEKL. Trimming cost V 3 bases and J 2 bases, with 11 bases left between them. Written as DNA, the CDR3 is TGCGCCAGCAGCCAGACTCGGCAAGCTGGGGCCAACGTCCTGACTTTC. It is translated as CASSQTRQAGANVLTF.

The rearrangement links TRBV7-6 to TRBJ2-2; D not certain. V gave up 1 base and J gave up 6 bases, with 18 bases separating them. The CDR3 sequence is 17 residues long. Per the germline V gene, CDR1 is SGHVS and CDR2 is FNYEAQ. The CDR3 here is CASSLVRSGHPAGELFF. DNA for the CDR3: TGTGCCAGCAGCTTAGTCAGGTCGGGTCACCCCGCCGGGGAGCTGTTTTTT.

This sequence joins TRBV5-5 and TRBJ1-5; weak D call: TRBD1 (6 bases). The V end was cut by 2 bases, the J end by 6 bases, with 15 bases between. Germline V lookup: CDR1 SGHKS, CDR2 YYEKEE (reference sequence). This CDR3 has 15 residues. As DNA, the CDR3 is TGTGCCAGCAGCTTCGAGGGGGTTGTGGGTCAGCCCCAGCATTTT. It encodes CASSFEGVVGQPQHF.